The present T cell receptor beta chain was sequenced within a study of T-cell reconstitution after alpha-beta-depleted transplantation in children. As it was prepared, the TCRbeta library received unique molecular identifiers. MiXCR was run by TCRdb on the PCR reads, yielding one entry per CDR3 protein. The data hold nearly 350,000 distinct CDR3 sequences, with about a sixth observed a single time. To note about this clonotype: The antigen remains unidentified.

The CDR3 contains 15 residues. Germline CDR1 and CDR2: SEHNR and FQNEAQ (reference sequence). Trimming removed 5 bases at V and 3 bases at J, with 13 bases between. Whole-study findings and limits: Alpha-beta T cells about two months after transplant reportedly derived from several hundred expanded graft clones.

The sample was PBMCs, mostly from graft donor cells, taken 360 days after TCRalphabeta/CD19-depleted stem cell transplant. The chain joins TRBV7-9 to TRBJ1-4; D remains ambiguous. This clonotype was obtained from a male patient aged 2 to 9 who had a stem cell transplant for acute lymphoblastic leukemia, so the T cells may come from the graft donor. In DNA form, the CDR3 reads TGTGCCAGCAGCGTGACCGTGGGTCCTAATGAAAAACTGTTTTTT. This sequence encodes CASSVTVGPNEKLFF.